These T cell receptor beta chains were read from a single sample in a study of T-cell reconstitution after alpha-beta-depleted transplantation in children. Using its own MiXCR run on the PCR reads, TCRdb lists one record per CDR3 protein. This table has more than 200,000 distinct CDR3 sequences, about 26% appearing once. The sample was PBMCs, taken before TCRalphabeta/CD19-depleted stem cell transplant. Every receptor here comes from a girl aged 2-10 years with Fanconi anemia, due to receive a stem cell transplant. CDR3s include the opening cysteine and the closing phenylalanine or tryptophan. Each record gives: J gene, V gene, D gene, CDR3 protein. A D gene is named only where the DNA matches it firmly.

J: TRBJ2-5
V: TRBV20-1
D: .
CDR3: CSAQPLKFQETQYF

J: TRBJ1-5
V: TRBV28
D: .
CDR3: CASSLVLYNQPQHF

J: TRBJ2-1
V: TRBV20-1
D: .
CDR3: CSARVGYNEQFF

J: TRBJ2-3
V: TRBV10-3
D: TRBD1
CDR3: CAISGSQGASTDTQYF

J: TRBJ1-4
V: TRBV21-1
D: .
CDR3: CASSTFRTPNEKLFF

J: TRBJ1-1
V: TRBV12-3/TRBV12-4
D: .
CDR3: CASSRTSYNTEAFF

J: TRBJ2-2
V: TRBV7-3
D: .
CDR3: CASSLPGPNTGELFF

J: TRBJ2-1
V: TRBV4-2
D: TRBD2
CDR3: CASSQDSLAGRGDEQFF

J: TRBJ2-7
V: TRBV5-1
D: TRBD2
CDR3: CASSLKLAGFYEQYF

J: TRBJ2-2
V: TRBV12-3/TRBV12-4
D: .
CDR3: CASSFHSVGAANTGELFF

J: TRBJ1-2
V: TRBV29-1
D: .
CDR3: CSVTGREGYTF

J: TRBJ1-4
V: TRBV5-5
D: .
CDR3: CASSPGPHNEKLFF

J: TRBJ2-2
V: TRBV6-5
D: .
CDR3: CASSWVFTGELFF

J: TRBJ2-7
V: TRBV6-1
D: TRBD2
CDR3: CASSPGGFASYEQYF

J: TRBJ1-2
V: TRBV29-1
D: TRBD1
CDR3: CSVVGTVYGYTF

J: TRBJ2-7
V: TRBV29-1
D: TRBD2
CDR3: CSVEDRHGTSGTYEQYF

J: TRBJ2-1
V: TRBV4-1
D: TRBD2
CDR3: CASSQDRGRSGGGSYNEQFF

J: TRBJ2-1
V: TRBV6-2/TRBV6-3
D: .
CDR3: CASSYRTAYNEQFF

J: TRBJ1-2
V: TRBV27
D: .
CDR3: CASSLSIQGNGYTF

J: TRBJ2-7
V: TRBV15
D: TRBD2
CDR3: CATSRALLAGDYEQYF

J: TRBJ2-7
V: TRBV29-1
D: .
CDR3: CSAATDGRTGSDYYEQYF

J: TRBJ2-5
V: TRBV29-1
D: TRBD2
CDR3: CSVSGRGDQETQYF

J: TRBJ2-3
V: TRBV14
D: .
CDR3: CASSQEGTPLGTQYF

J: TRBJ2-4
V: TRBV2
D: .
CDR3: CASSTRPGQLAKNIQYF

J: TRBJ2-7
V: TRBV20-1
D: .
CDR3: CSARSDRGGRRSSYEQYF

J: TRBJ2-1
V: TRBV27
D: .
CDR3: CASSLAPGPDYNEQFF

J: TRBJ2-7
V: TRBV28
D: .
CDR3: CASSHPSGHRSYEQYF

J: TRBJ2-7
V: TRBV20-1
D: .
CDR3: CSARDSGSPYEQYF

J: TRBJ2-1
V: TRBV6-2/TRBV6-3
D: TRBD2
CDR3: CASSSLAGDSYNEQFF

J: TRBJ2-7
V: TRBV29-1
D: TRBD2
CDR3: CSVFPGTSGSYEQYF

J: TRBJ2-1
V: TRBV29-1
D: .
CDR3: CSVVESSDEQFF

J: TRBJ2-1
V: TRBV10-3
D: .
CDR3: CAISGQDYNEQFF

J: TRBJ2-3
V: TRBV6-2/TRBV6-3
D: .
CDR3: CASRGLGPTDTQYF

J: TRBJ1-6
V: TRBV20-1
D: .
CDR3: CSASSDNFYNSPLHF

J: TRBJ2-7
V: TRBV7-8
D: .
CDR3: CASSLAWGVQYF

J: TRBJ2-2
V: TRBV29-1
D: TRBD2
CDR3: CSVGLLAGPNTGELFF

J: TRBJ1-2
V: TRBV30
D: TRBD1
CDR3: CAWRNRGPSYTF

J: TRBJ2-3
V: TRBV20-1
D: TRBD2
CDR3: CSASRGTIPSTDTQYF

J: TRBJ1-2
V: TRBV27
D: .
CDR3: CASSFGGRKGFDYGYTF

J: TRBJ1-2
V: TRBV25-1
D: .
CDR3: CASSELGFGYTF

J: TRBJ2-1
V: TRBV11-2
D: .
CDR3: CASTHAAYNEQFF

J: TRBJ2-4
V: TRBV6-2/TRBV6-3
D: .
CDR3: CASSPSPGSPGGGNIQYF

J: TRBJ2-5
V: TRBV13
D: TRBD2
CDR3: CASSLTSGWETQYF

J: TRBJ2-3
V: TRBV20-1
D: .
CDR3: CSAAGTSTDTQYF

J: TRBJ2-1
V: TRBV4-2
D: .
CDR3: CASSQEASWTSYNEQFF

J: TRBJ1-2
V: TRBV20-1
D: .
CDR3: CSAMDRHNYGYTF

J: TRBJ2-7
V: TRBV27
D: .
CDR3: CASSSINYYEQYF

J: TRBJ1-1
V: TRBV27
D: .
CDR3: CASSSWTEHTEAFF

J: TRBJ1-3
V: TRBV12-3/TRBV12-4
D: .
CDR3: CASSFEREDTIYF

J: TRBJ2-3
V: TRBV20-1
D: TRBD2
CDR3: CSARVEEYASGGTQYF

J: TRBJ2-5
V: TRBV5-1
D: TRBD1
CDR3: CASSLRQGKIETQYF

J: TRBJ2-1
V: TRBV5-4
D: TRBD2
CDR3: CASSSRTSGNNEQFF

J: TRBJ2-7
V: TRBV6-5
D: .
CDR3: CASSLDRLDYEQYF

J: TRBJ2-3
V: TRBV29-1
D: TRBD1
CDR3: CSLLSQGATDTQYF

J: TRBJ2-1
V: TRBV2
D: .
CDR3: CASSVGVSNEQFF

J: TRBJ1-5
V: TRBV2
D: .
CDR3: CTCCRQNQPQHF

J: TRBJ2-1
V: TRBV7-3
D: .
CDR3: CASSATRDSNNEQFF